Listed below are T cell receptor beta chains from one sample, sequenced in a study of blood T cell repertoires in COVID-19. Measured with immunoSEQ multiplex PCR; TCRdb has only the in-frame clones, and not every one. This sample yields 300,000 to 350,000 clones, of which around 90% are seen a single time; approximately 9.4% belongs to the top ten. Sequencing used peripheral blood. These receptors were obtained from a man aged 30 to 45 with COVID-19, enrolled during active disease. CDR3s include the opening cysteine and the closing phenylalanine or tryptophan.

TRBV24-1	TRBJ2-3	CATYNGGDDTQYF
TRBV11-2	TRBJ2-7	CASSTRTSGRFEQYF
TRBV27	TRBJ1-3	CASRPGTGGYSGNTIYF
TRBV19	TRBJ2-2	CASAGLDRPTGELFF
TRBV30	TRBJ2-5	CAWSPDQETQYF
TRBV5-1	TRBJ2-7	CASSLENIYEQYF
TRBV5-6	TRBJ2-3	CASSLGPQAGTDTQYF
TRBV2	TRBJ2-1	CASSELRTYNEQFF
TRBV6-5	TRBJ2-1	CASTQIPSSYNEQFF
TRBV19	TRBJ1-5	CASSMARSLNQPQHF